The 14 T cell receptor beta chains below were found in one sample sequenced in a study of response to subunit inactivated influenza vaccine. TCRdb itself ran the RT-PCR reads through MiXCR, one entry per CDR3 protein. The table lists over 650,000 distinct CDR3 sequences, less than 20% of them singletons. Specimen: PBMCs from blood, collected about 5 days after vaccination. The receptor set was obtained from a man aged 50-60 years who received an inactivated influenza vaccine.

This clonotype was counted between two and nine times. V is TRBV7-8 and J is TRBJ1-2; 10 nucleotides align to TRBD1. The CDR3 sequence is 17 residues long. Germline CDR1 SGHVS, CDR2 FQNEAQ. J was trimmed by 3 bases and V by 0 bases; bases with no gene match: 7. As DNA, the CDR3 is TGTGCCAGCAGCTTAGCGCCGGACAGGGGGACCTACTATGGCTACACCTTC. Protein product: CASSLAPDRGTYYGYTF.

The genes are TRBV9 and TRBJ2-1, with TRBD1 matching over 7 bases. With V trimmed by 3 bases and J by 1 base, 10 bases remained unmatched. CDR3 size: 17 residues. CDR1 SGDLS and CDR2 YYNGEE come from the germline V gene. The CDR3 DNA follows: TGTGCCAGCAGCGCCGGTGAGGGGGCGCGTTCCTACAATGAGCAGTTCTTC. It encodes CASSAGEGARSYNEQFF.

This clonotype was counted once. CDR3 sequence reads: CASSLIGRTLTQYF. DNA of the CDR3: TGTGCCAGCAGTTTGATAGGACGTACGTTGACCCAGTACTTC. J is TRBJ2-5 and V is TRBV28; D call uncertain. Trimming removed 3 bases from V and 7 bases from J, with 15 bases in between. Germline CDR1 and CDR2: MDHEN and SYDVKM. The CDR3 length is 14 residues.

The J gene is TRBJ1-2, the V gene TRBV6-5; 8 positions agree with TRBD1. The germline gives CDR1 MNHEY, CDR2 SVGAGI. The junction had 13 bases not matched to a gene; V was cut back by 3 bases and J by 4 bases. This CDR3 contains 17 residues. DNA of the CDR3: TGTGCCAGCAGTTATGCGGGAACCAGGGGGCTGTCCTATGGCTACACCTTC. Amino acids: CASSYAGTRGLSYGYTF.

This clonotype occurred many times. J is TRBJ2-5 and V is TRBV20-1, with D possibly matching TRBD2 (5 bases). V was pared by 6 bases and J by 4 bases, with 21 bases between. Germline values: CDR1 DFQATT, CDR2 SNEGSKA (reference sequence). CDR3 length: 15 residues. The CDR3 region is CSAESSLAIRETQYF. In DNA form, the CDR3 reads TGCAGTGCCGAATCGTCCCTAGCTATCAGAGAGACCCAGTACTTC.

This clonotype was seen repeatedly, ten times or more. The V gene is TRBV12-3 or TRBV12-4, the J gene TRBJ2-3; 7 bases are shared with TRBD2. J gave up 2 bases and V 10 bases, and 12 bases lay outside the gene matches. The CDR3 loop spans 15 amino acids. The CDR3 DNA reads as TGTGCCACCCTTTTGTTAGCGGGCATCACAGATACGCAGTATTTT. Residues: CATLLLAGITDTQYF.

The chain uses TRBV3-1 and TRBJ2-5; 8 bases agree with TRBD1. The CDR3 spans 15 residues. Trimming took 4 bases from V and 5 from J; bases not matched to a gene: 9. Germline-derived CDR1 and CDR2 are LGHDT and YNNKEL (reference sequence). The CDR3 nucleotides read TGTGCCAGCAGCCTCGGGACAGGCGCGAGGGAGACCCAGTACTTC. This translates into CASSLGTGARETQYF.

This sequence joins TRBV7-8 and TRBJ2-1; TRBD1 matches at 9 bases. Looked up from germline, CDR1 is SGHVS and CDR2 is FQNEAQ. Losses at the gene ends were 6 bases for V and 4 bases for J; bases not matched to a gene: 7. The CDR3 contains 15 residues. The DNA for the CDR3 is TGTGCCAGCAGGAAGGACAGGGGCGCTTACAATGAGCAGTTCTTC. It yields the protein CASRKDRGAYNEQFF.

The rearrangement joins TRBV7-3 to TRBJ2-5; perhaps TRBD1 as D (5 bases). Germline-derived CDR1 and CDR2 are SGHTA and FQGTGA. The ends were cut back, 5 bases at V and 4 bases at J, with 17 bases in the middle. The CDR3 sequence is 15 residues long. The CDR3: CASSPFPGLRETQYF. The DNA of the CDR3 is TGTGCCAGCAGCCCTTTCCCAGGGCTAAGAGAGACCCAGTACTTC.

This clonotype has only a few counts. The chain carries TRBV9 and TRBJ2-7, with no clear D. Germline CDR1 SGDLS, CDR2 YYNGEE. V was shortened by 0 bases and J by 4 bases, with 11 bases between the two germline ends. This CDR3 spans 14 amino acids. As DNA, the CDR3 is TGTGCCAGCAGCGTAGACCCCAACGGATACGAGCAGTACTTC. Translating gives CASSVDPNGYEQYF.

In this sample, this clonotype turned up a few times. The chain employs TRBV20-1 and TRBJ2-3, with 11 positions matching TRBD2. The length of the CDR3 is 14 residues. V dropped 6 bases and J dropped 4; count of bases not matched to a gene: 6. CDR1 DFQATT and CDR2 SNEGSKA come from the germline V gene (reference sequence). The DNA of the CDR3 is TGCAGTGCCACTAGCGGGAGTAACTCAGATACGCAGTATTTT. Residues: CSATSGSNSDTQYF.

The chain employs TRBV5-1 and TRBJ1-4; D not resolved. The CDR3 runs to 15 residues. Germline V gene sequence: CDR1 SGHRS, CDR2 YFSETQ. Trimming cost V 0 bases and J 5 bases, with 11 bases left between them. The CDR3 DNA reads as TGCGCCAGCAGCTTGGGTGGCAGCGAAAATGAAAAACTGTTTTTT. Translation gives CASSLGGSENEKLFF.

This clonotype has ten or more counts. This chain joins TRBV12-3 or TRBV12-4 and TRBJ2-5; D is possibly TRBD1 (6 bases). The CDR3 is 16 residues long. The V end was cut by 5 bases, the J end by 2 bases, with 18 bases between. CDR3: CASSGWTEELQETQYF. The CDR3 nucleotides read TGTGCCAGCAGTGGATGGACAGAGGAATTACAAGAGACCCAGTACTTC.

This clonotype was detected a few times. This chain joins TRBV27 and TRBJ2-7, with 7 bases that match TRBD2. There are 15 residues in the CDR3. CDR1 and CDR2 (germline): MNHEY, SMNVEV (reference sequence). V dropped 6 bases and J dropped 6; count of bases not matched to a gene: 14. The CDR3 loop reads CASRMLQGGVGEQYF. The CDR3 nucleotides read TGTGCCAGCAGAATGCTGCAGGGAGGGGTCGGCGAGCAGTACTTC.